The 25 T cell receptor beta chains in this list originate from one sample, sequenced in a study of neurological immune-mediated disorders. TCRdb fed the 5' RACE reads into MiXCR, producing one record per CDR3 protein. The sample includes around 60,000 distinct CDR3 sequences, roughly 3.5% seen only once; the top ten take approximately 6.6%. Source material: PBMCs. The receptor source for this set is a woman aged 60-70 years with multiple sclerosis.

The table lists this clonotype with many counts. This rearrangement joins TRBV6-2 or TRBV6-3 to TRBJ1-2; D remains ambiguous. V gave up 3 bases and J gave up 8 bases, with 16 bases separating them. CDR3 length: 14 residues. Germline V lookup: CDR1 MNHEY, CDR2 SVGEGT. CDR3 protein: CASSYLERAVGYTF. CDR3 bases: TGTGCCAGCAGTTATCTCGAGAGGGCGGTCGGCTACACCTTC.

This clonotype was detected many times. V gene TRBV29-1 combines with J gene TRBJ2-1, with TRBD1 as a possible D gene (5 bases). The germline gives CDR1 SQVTM, CDR2 ANQGSEA. The CDR3 is made up of 14 amino acids. Trimming cost V 6 bases and J 4 bases, with 16 bases left between them. CDR3 DNA sequence: TGCAGCGTGGCAGGGTCAGGGCCGTACAATGAGCAGTTCTTC. Translating gives CSVAGSGPYNEQFF.

This clonotype was observed at least ten times. This chain's CDR3 is CASSKALLSLAVYQETQYF. The CDR3 DNA sequence: TGTGCCAGCAGCAAAGCGCTTTTATCACTAGCGGTGTACCAAGAGACCCAGTACTTC. The V gene is TRBV21-1, the J gene TRBJ2-5; TRBD2 reflects the table's D call only, with no check against the DNA. TRBV21-1 is recorded as a pseudogene. The CDR3 is 19 amino acids.

This clonotype was counted a few times. The CDR3 sequence: CSARTGTSGSYEQYF. The CDR3 DNA sequence: TGCAGTGCTAGAACCGGGACTAGCGGATCCTACGAGCAGTACTTC. The chain employs TRBV20-1 and TRBJ2-7; 11 bases fit TRBD2. Germline CDR1 DFQATT, CDR2 SNEGSKA (reference sequence). The J segment lost 1 base and the V segment lost 2 bases, leaving 4 bases of the junction unmatched. The CDR3 has 15 amino acids.

This clonotype occurred many times. This chain joins TRBV27 and TRBJ2-7, with 9 bases identical to TRBD1. Germline CDR1 MNHEY, CDR2 SMNVEV (reference sequence). Trimming removed 2 bases from V and 3 bases from J; junction bases left unmatched: 8. The CDR3 loop spans 16 amino acids. This CDR3 is CASSLVAGQGIYEQYF. CDR3 DNA sequence: TGTGCCAGCAGTTTAGTGGCGGGACAGGGAATCTACGAGCAGTACTTC.

Many counts were recorded for this clonotype. This chain uses TRBV20-1 with TRBJ1-5, with D unclear. CDR3 size: 15 residues. V was shortened by 5 bases and J by 0 bases, with 14 bases between the two germline ends. Germline assignment: CDR1 DFQATT and CDR2 SNEGSKA (reference sequence). This chain's CDR3 is CSAVSPADSNQPQHF. CDR3 nucleotide sequence: TGCAGTGCTGTAAGCCCGGCCGATAGCAATCAGCCCCAGCATTTT.

In this sample, this clonotype turned up many times. The rearrangement uses TRBV29-1 and TRBJ2-1; 9 bases fit TRBD2. CDR3 length equals 11 residues. The germline V gene encodes CDR1 SQVTM and CDR2 ANQGSEA. The junction had 4 bases not matched to a gene; V was cut back by 7 bases and J by 9 bases. The CDR3 here is CSGSGSGEQFF. The CDR3 nucleotides read TGCAGCGGTAGCGGGAGTGGTGAGCAGTTCTTC.

Ten or more counts support this clonotype. The chain links TRBV7-9 to TRBJ2-3; weak D call: TRBD1 (5 bases). Trimming cost V 5 bases and J 5 bases, with 17 bases left between them. Germline V gene data show CDR1 as SEHNR and CDR2 as FQNEAQ (reference sequence). The CDR3 loop spans 15 amino acids. This chain's CDR3 is CASSNNRRYVDTQYF. For the CDR3, the DNA is TGTGCCAGCAGCAACAACAGGCGATATGTAGATACGCAGTATTTT.

This clonotype was observed many times. This chain joins TRBV20-1 and TRBJ1-3, with 7 nucleotides matching TRBD1. The CDR3 extends over 14 amino acids. Germline V lookup: CDR1 DFQATT, CDR2 SNEGSKA (reference sequence). V lost 5 bases and J lost 3; bases outside the gene matches: 7. CDR3: CSALRGTVGNTIYF. The CDR3 coding sequence is TGCAGTGCTCTCAGGGGGACCGTTGGAAACACCATATATTTT.

The sample holds many counts of this clonotype. The rearrangement uses TRBV20-1 and TRBJ2-2; D not resolved. Germline assignment: CDR1 DFQATT and CDR2 SNEGSKA (reference sequence). This CDR3 is 15 amino acids long. Trimming left V 0 bases short and J 0 bases short, with 8 bases between. The CDR3 DNA is TGCAGTGCTAGAGATATCGACGCGAACACCGGGGAGCTGTTTTTT. Translated, it gives CSARDIDANTGELFF.

The sample holds many counts of this clonotype. V and J are TRBV15 and TRBJ2-7, with no clear D. Trimming removed 3 bases at V and 5 bases at J, with 8 bases between. Per germline, CDR1 LNHNV and CDR2 YYDKDF (reference sequence). The CDR3 is 12 residues long. Written as DNA, the CDR3 is TGTGCCACCAGCAGGTTGGGTAACGAGCAGTACTTC. It translates to CATSRLGNEQYF.

Ten or more counts support this clonotype. This sequence joins TRBV20-1 and TRBJ1-2; D is unresolved. Trimming pared 3 bases from V and 8 bases from J, leaving 19 bases between. Germline CDR1 reads DFQATT; CDR2 reads SNEGSKA (reference sequence). The CDR3 loop spans 14 amino acids. This CDR3 reads CSASAAVEGFGYTF. The DNA of the CDR3 is TGCAGTGCTAGCGCTGCGGTTGAGGGTTTCGGCTACACCTTC.

The sample holds one count of this clonotype. This may be a read error, as it is one base from a much larger clone. V gene TRBV5-1 combines with J gene TRBJ1-1; TRBD1 aligns across 7 bases. The germline CDR1 and CDR2 sequences are SGHRS and YFSETQ. There are 11 residues in the CDR3. CDR3 region: CDSRGEGAAFF. The CDR3 DNA is TGCGACAGCAGAGGTGAGGGGGCGGCTTTCTTT.

A note on this clonotype: A much larger clonotype is one base distant, so this may be a read error. The chain combines TRBV12-3 or TRBV12-4 with TRBJ2-7; no definite D call. The CDR3 sequence is 12 residues long. CDR3 in amino acids: CANSFSRYEQYF. For the CDR3, the DNA is TGTGCCAACAGTTTTAGTCGATACGAGCAGTACTTC.

There are many counts of this clonotype. The chain is built from TRBV12-3 or TRBV12-4 and TRBJ1-1; the D is unclear. This CDR3 region has 13 residues. The V end lost 3 bases, the J end lost 1 base, and 6 bases lay between the germline ends. For the CDR3, the DNA is TGTGCCAGCAGTTTGAGGAGGAACACTGAAGCTTTCTTT. Amino acids: CASSLRRNTEAFF.

This clonotype has at least ten counts. The chain recombines TRBV7-2 with TRBJ1-4, with D possibly TRBD1 on 5 matching bases. Trimming removed 4 bases from V and 5 bases from J, with 14 bases in between. Germline V lookup: CDR1 SGHTA, CDR2 FQGNSA. The CDR3 has 15 amino acids. CDR3 DNA: TGTGCCAGCAGCTCCCTAGGGACGGTAAATGAAAAACTGTTTTTT. It encodes CASSSLGTVNEKLFF.

This clonotype has a count of ten or more. The chain joins TRBV20-1 to TRBJ2-2; 8 bases fit TRBD2. There are 16 residues in the CDR3. The V segment lost 2 bases and the J segment 6 bases; nucleotides outside the gene matches: 11. Germline V CDR1 and CDR2: DFQATT, SNEGSKA (reference sequence). Here the CDR3 reads CSARRTDSGMAGELFF. As DNA, the CDR3 is TGCAGTGCTAGAAGAACTGATAGCGGGATGGCCGGGGAGCTGTTTTTT.

In this sample, this clonotype turned up many times. The chain employs TRBV5-1 and TRBJ2-7; 11 positions match TRBD2. The CDR3 is 14 residues long. Germline V gene lookup returns CDR1 SGHRS and CDR2 YFSETQ. The ends lost 4 bases at V and 4 bases at J; junction bases unmatched: 4. This chain's CDR3 is CASSVTSGRYEQYF. In nucleotides, the CDR3 is TGCGCCAGCAGCGTTACTAGCGGGAGATACGAGCAGTACTTC.

This clonotype was observed at least ten times. The CDR3 reads CASSQRGQNTEAFF. The CDR3 nucleotides read TGTGCCAGCAGTCAAAGGGGCCAGAACACTGAAGCTTTCTTT. The gene calls are TRBV28 and TRBJ1-1; a possible D gene is TRBD1 (5 bases). The V gene's germline CDR1 is MDHEN and CDR2 SYDVKM. Trimming took 5 bases from V and 1 from J, leaving 11 bases between them. The CDR3 has 14 residues. Full variable domain (remainder filled in from reference TRBV28 and TRBJ1-1): DVKVTQSSRYLVKRTGEKVFLECVQDMDHENMFWYRQDPGLGLRLIYFSYDVKMKEKGDIPEGYSVSREKKERFSLILESASTNQTSMYLCASSQRGQNTEAFFGQGTRLTVV.

This clonotype was detected many times. The chain carries TRBV7-9 and TRBJ1-1; D possibly corresponds to TRBD1 (5 bases). The germline CDR1 and CDR2 sequences are SEHNR and FQNEAQ (reference sequence). The CDR3 spans 14 residues. V lost 1 base and J 4 bases, leaving 10 bases between the germline ends. The CDR3 coding sequence is TGTGCCAGCAGCTTAGGGGACGTCGCCACTGAAGCTTTCTTT. It codes for CASSLGDVATEAFF.

This clonotype was detected many times. V gene TRBV4-2 combines with J gene TRBJ1-4; D not certain. The CDR3 sequence is 16 residues long. The V end was cut by 0 bases, the J end by 4 bases, with 12 bases between. Germline V gene lookup returns CDR1 LGHNA and CDR2 YNFKEQ. The CDR3 loop is CASSQDVQSRNEKLFF. In DNA form, the CDR3 reads TGTGCCAGCAGCCAAGACGTACAGAGCCGTAATGAAAAACTGTTTTTT.

About this clonotype itself: A much more abundant neighbour one base away suggests this may be a read error. CDR3 in DNA: TGTGCCAGCAGCCATCTCTGGGAGACCCAGTACTTC. Protein product: CASSHLWETQYF. The chain links TRBV3-1 to TRBJ2-5; D is undetermined. CDR1 and CDR2 from the germline V gene are LGHDT and YNNKEL (reference sequence). The CDR3 runs 12 residues. Trimming left V 3 bases short and J 5 bases short, with 7 bases between.

In its sample, this clonotype was seen many times. The chain employs TRBV20-1 and TRBJ2-1; D is perhaps TRBD2 (5 bases). Between the trimmed V and J ends, which lost 6 bases and 4 bases, there was a span of 22 bases. Germline V gives CDR1 DFQATT, CDR2 SNEGSKA (reference sequence). The CDR3 spans 16 residues. The CDR3 protein is CSAPSPQRTAYNEQFF. The CDR3 DNA follows: TGCAGTGCCCCCTCGCCCCAGCGGACCGCTTACAATGAGCAGTTCTTC.

This clonotype has a count of ten or more. In nucleotides, the CDR3 is TGTGCCAGCTCACCACGACCTCACAGGGGGCAGAACACCGGGGAGCTGTTTTTT. This codes for CASSPRPHRGQNTGELFF. This chain uses TRBV18 with TRBJ2-2; TRBD1 matches 9 bases. There are 18 residues in the CDR3. The germline V gene has CDR1 KGHSH and CDR2 LQKENI. With 1 base clipped from V and 1 base from J, the junction kept 7 bases outside the gene matches.

The sample holds many counts of this clonotype. The chain combines TRBV11-2 with TRBJ1-6; 7 nucleotides agree with TRBD1. The V gene's germline CDR1 is SGHAT and CDR2 FQNNGV. This CDR3 is built from 17 residues. V lost 1 base to trimming and J lost 11 bases; unmatched junction nucleotides: 14. The CDR3 DNA reads as TGTGCCAGCAGCTTAGGGTTTAGAGGGGGCAACCAGACACCCCTCCACTTT. Translating gives CASSLGFRGGNQTPLHF.